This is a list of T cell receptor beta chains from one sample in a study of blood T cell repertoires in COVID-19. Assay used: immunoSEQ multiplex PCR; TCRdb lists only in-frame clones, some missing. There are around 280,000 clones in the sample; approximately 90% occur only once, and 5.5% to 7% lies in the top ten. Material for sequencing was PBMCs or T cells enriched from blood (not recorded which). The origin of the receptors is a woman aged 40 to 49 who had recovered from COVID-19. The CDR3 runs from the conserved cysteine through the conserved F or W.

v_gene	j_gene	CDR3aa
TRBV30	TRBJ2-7	CAWEAGGSYEQYF
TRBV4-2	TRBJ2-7	CASSQDRRDYEQYF
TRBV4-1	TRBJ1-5	CASSTYQGRGIQPQHF
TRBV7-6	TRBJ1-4	CASSARTGGNEKLFF
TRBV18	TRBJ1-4	CASSPPPGTNEKLFF
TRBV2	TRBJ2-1	CASSLNQDYYNEQFF
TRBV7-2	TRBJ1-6	CASTRTVNSPLHF
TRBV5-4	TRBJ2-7	CASSLPSGRPTSREQYF
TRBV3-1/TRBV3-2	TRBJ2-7	CASSQLAEYEQYF
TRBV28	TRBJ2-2	CASRPLGARTGELFF
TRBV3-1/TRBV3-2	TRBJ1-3	CASSPRGSGNTIYF
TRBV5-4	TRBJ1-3	CASSLYGWGGRSGNTIYF
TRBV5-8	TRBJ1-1	CAGKRGALVTEAFF
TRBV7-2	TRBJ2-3	CASSFSGPLTDTQYF
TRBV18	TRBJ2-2	CASSPSGNTGELFF
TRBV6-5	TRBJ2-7	CASSRGQGSEQYF